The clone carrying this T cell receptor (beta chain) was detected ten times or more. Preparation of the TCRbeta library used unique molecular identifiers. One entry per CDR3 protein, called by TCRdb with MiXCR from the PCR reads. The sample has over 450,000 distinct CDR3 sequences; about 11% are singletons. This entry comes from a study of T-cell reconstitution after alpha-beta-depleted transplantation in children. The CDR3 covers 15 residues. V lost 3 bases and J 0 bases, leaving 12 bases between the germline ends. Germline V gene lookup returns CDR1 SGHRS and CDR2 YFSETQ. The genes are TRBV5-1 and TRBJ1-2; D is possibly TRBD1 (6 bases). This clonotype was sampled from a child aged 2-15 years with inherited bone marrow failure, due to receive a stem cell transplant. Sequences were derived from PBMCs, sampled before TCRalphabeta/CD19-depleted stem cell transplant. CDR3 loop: CASSSITGTNYGYTF. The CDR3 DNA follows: TGCGCCAGCAGCTCTATCACAGGGACTAACTATGGCTACACCTTC.